Following are 4 T cell receptor beta chains from one sample sequenced in a study of cytomegalovirus exposure and HLA in healthy donors. 60 Vbeta and 13 Jbeta primers were used in PCR. Only in-frame clones appear in the TCRdb table, and some are missing; sequencing was by immunoSEQ multiplex PCR. This sample yields 140,000 or so clones, of which over 75% are seen a single time; 1.2% belongs to the top ten. Sequencing used PBMCs. These receptors were taken from a female donor in good health and CMV-seronegative.

The chain has TRBV7-9 and TRBJ2-3; 8 nucleotides line up with TRBD2. Trimming removed 5 bases from V and 6 bases from J; junction bases left unmatched: 13. Germline CDR1 is SEHNR and CDR2 is FQNEAQ (reference sequence). The CDR3 is made up of 16 amino acids. CDR3 coding DNA: TGTGCCAGCAGCCCCCCTGAAGCGGGAGTTTTGGATACGCAGTATTTT. It is translated as CASSPPEAGVLDTQYF.

The chain couples TRBV18 to TRBJ1-4; D is uncertain. Trimming cost V 3 bases and J 1 base, with 6 bases left between them. Germline CDR1 and CDR2: KGHSH and LQKENI. The CDR3 runs 14 residues. The CDR3 nucleotides read TGTGCCAGCTCACCCACGGTAACTAATGAAAAACTGTTTTTT. Its translation is CASSPTVTNEKLFF.

This sequence joins TRBV5-1 and TRBJ2-3; 9 nucleotides agree with TRBD1. With V trimmed by 1 base and J by 0 bases, 6 bases remained unmatched. Germline values: CDR1 SGHRS, CDR2 YFSETQ. The length of the CDR3 is 17 residues. CDR3 nucleotides: TGCGCCAGCAGCTTGTTCCACAGGGGGCAAAGCACAGATACGCAGTATTTT. This codes for CASSLFHRGQSTDTQYF.

This clone was counted between two and nine times. The rearrangement joins TRBV5-4 to TRBJ1-1; D is undetermined. Per germline, CDR1 SGHNT and CDR2 YYREEE (reference sequence). The CDR3 covers 13 residues. V was shortened by 4 bases and J by 0 bases, with 7 bases between the two germline ends. The CDR3 protein is CASSNYMNTEAFF. CDR3 in DNA: TGTGCCAGCAGCAACTATATGAACACTGAAGCTTTCTTT.